This T cell receptor (beta chain) was captured in a study of blood T cell repertoires in COVID-19. In the study overall: The United States, Italy and Spain provided the acute and convalescent COVID-19 samples. T cells, B-cell-depleted T cells, or PBMCs provided the cDNA or gDNA that served as material.

Source study methods: Estimation of nucleated cell counts relied on the amplification of reference gene primers. Libraries were prepared by immunoSEQ multiplex PCR; TCRdb keeps only in-frame clonotypes and omits some of them. V and J calls plus clone size are reproduced from that table; the DNA served to infer D and trimming. The profile shows under 150,000 clones, approximately 85% of them singletons. CDR1 and CDR2 (germline): MNHEY, SMNVEV (reference sequence). V shed 5 bases and J shed 0 bases, with 9 bases lying between them. The CDR3 totals 14 residues. The sequence was obtained from a human donor in a cohort sampled during active COVID-19. The chain employs TRBV27 and TRBJ2-3, with a weak D call TRBD2 (5 bases). Source material: peripheral blood. The DNA for the CDR3 is TGTGCCAGCAGTACGACGGGGAGCACAGATACGCAGTATTTT. As protein: CASSTTGSTDTQYF.